The rows below give T cell receptor beta chains drawn from one sample of a study of identifying expanded T cells in peripheral blood. Clones were read by immunoSEQ multiplex PCR, and TCRdb kept only the in-frame ones, dropping some. Seen here are about 100,000 clones, approximately 88% observed once, and the top ten hold 5% to 6.5%. Sample: blood. These receptors came from a person aged 18-70 years in good health. The CDR3 runs from the conserved cysteine through the conserved F or W. A D gene is named only where the DNA matches it firmly. The size entry is marked missing in some rows and otherwise reads once, few, many or a size class.

>TRBD2|-|TRBV18|TRBJ2-3
TGTGCCAGCTCACCATTAGGGCCGGCTAGCGGGAACACAGATACGCAGTATTTT
CASSPLGPASGNTDTQYF
>TRBD2|-|TRBV25-1|TRBJ2-5
TGTGCCAGCAGTGAATTCAAGGGAGGGGCAGGGGAGACCCAGTACTTC
CASSEFKGGAGETQYF
>-|-|TRBV6-1|TRBJ2-3
TGTGCCAGCAGTGAAGTGTCTGGGCTAGGCACAGATACGCAGTATTTT
CASSEVSGLGTDTQYF
>-|-|TRBV7-9|TRBJ1-1
TGTGCCAGCAGCTTAGGATGGGGGACTGAAGCTTTCTTT
CASSLGWGTEAFF
>-|-|TRBV6-1|TRBJ2-6
TGTGCCAGCAGTGATTCGGTTGGAGTCTCTGGGGCCAACGTCCTGACTTTC
CASSDSVGVSGANVLTF
>-|-|TRBV7-2|TRBJ2-4
TGTGCCAGCAGCTTAGCCAGGGAGAACATTCAGTACTTC
CASSLARENIQYF
>TRBD1|-|TRBV11-2|TRBJ1-2
TGTGCCAGCAGCCTCCAGGGACAGGGTGGGGGCTACACCTTC
CASSLQGQGGGYTF
>TRBD1|-|TRBV11-2|TRBJ1-6
TGTGCCAGCAGCTGGACAGGGTTAGATTCACCCCTCCACTTT
CASSWTGLDSPLHF
>-|-|TRBV15|TRBJ2-3
TGTGCCACCAGCAGAGACTTAATAAGCACAGATACGCAGTATTTT
CATSRDLISTDTQYF
>-|-|TRBV5-4|TRBJ1-6
TGTGCCAGCAGCTTGGGAGGGCTGGGTAATTCACCCCTCCACTTT
CASSLGGLGNSPLHF
>-|few|TRBV6-1|TRBJ1-6
TGTGCCACCTCAAGTCGCAGGGCTTATAATTCACCCCTCCACTTT
CATSSRRAYNSPLHF
>-|-|TRBV2|TRBJ2-1
TGTGCCAGCAAGCCCGAATCCTACAATGAGCAGTTCTTC
CASKPESYNEQFF
>-|-|TRBV30|TRBJ1-4
TGTGCCTGGAGTCACCGTAATGAAAAACTGTTTTTT
CAWSHRNEKLFF
>TRBD1|-|TRBV4-1|TRBJ1-1
TGCGCCAGCAGCCAGCAAGTAGGGACAGGGAATGAAGCTTTCTTT
CASSQQVGTGNEAFF
>-|-|TRBV19|TRBJ2-7
TGTGCCAGTAGTCCCCTCATTTGGGGTATCCACGAGCAGTACTTC
CASSPLIWGIHEQYF
>-|-|TRBV19|TRBJ2-1
TGTGCCAGTAGTATGGTCTGGGGTATTGACAATGAGCAGTTCTTC
CASSMVWGIDNEQFF
>-|-|TRBV14|TRBJ2-5
TGTGCCAGCAGCCCCACCGACCGACCGGGGACCCAGTACTTC
CASSPTDRPGTQYF
>TRBD2|-|TRBV4-1|TRBJ2-4
TGCGCCAGCAGCCAGATGGGACTAGCGGGGGTACTAGCCAAAAACATTCAGTACTTC
CASSQMGLAGVLAKNIQYF
>-|-|TRBV19|TRBJ1-4
TGTGCCAGTAGTATTGGTCGTCGTAATGAAAAACTGTTTTTT
CASSIGRRNEKLFF
>TRBD2|-|TRBV4-3|TRBJ2-2
TGCGCCAGCAGCCAAGATTCCCTGACTAGCGGGGGGTCTGCCGGGGAGCTGTTTTTT
CASSQDSLTSGGSAGELFF
>-|-|TRBV2|TRBJ2-5
TGTGCCAGCGGGTCGGGGGGCTGGGAGACCCAGTACTTC
CASGSGGWETQYF
>TRBD2|few|TRBV6-4|TRBJ2-3
TGTGCCAGCAGTGACTCAACTAGCGGGGGGGCAGATACGCAGTATTTT
CASSDSTSGGADTQYF
>-|-|TRBV7-9|TRBJ1-1
TGTGCCAGCAGCTTAGAGCACCTCCGGAACACTGAAGCTTTCTTT
CASSLEHLRNTEAFF
>TRBD1|few|TRBV6-1|TRBJ2-1
TGTGCCAGCAGTAACCCTGGACAGGGGGGTAATGAGCAGTTCTTC
CASSNPGQGGNEQFF
>-|once|TRBV6-5|TRBJ1-5
TGTGCCAGCTCGGACGGTAATCAGCCCCAGCATTTT
CASSDGNQPQHF
>-|-|TRBV7-2|TRBJ2-2
TGTGCCAGCAAGAACACGAACACCGGGGAGCTGTTTTTT
CASKNTNTGELFF
>-|-|TRBV29-1|TRBJ2-2
TGCAGCGTTGATTCCGGGAACACCGGGGAGCTGTTTTTT
CSVDSGNTGELFF
>-|few|TRBV9|TRBJ1-5
TGTGCCAGCAGCGTAGGGACGGCTCAGCCCCAGCATTTT
CASSVGTAQPQHF
>-|-|TRBV4-1|TRBJ2-2
TGCGCCAGCAGCCCTCCAGGCAGGGAGGTTGACGGGGAGCTGTTTTTT
CASSPPGREVDGELFF
>-|-|TRBV12-5|TRBJ1-2
TGTGCTAGTGGTGTGGGTGGCTACACCTTC
CASGVGGYTF
>-|-|TRBV30|TRBJ2-1
TGTGCCTGGAGCCAAGGGGGTACTTGGAATGAGCAGTTCTTC
CAWSQGGTWNEQFF
>-|-|TRBV12-5|TRBJ2-3
TGTGCTAGTGGTTTGCTCCTCACAGATACGCAGTATTTT
CASGLLLTDTQYF